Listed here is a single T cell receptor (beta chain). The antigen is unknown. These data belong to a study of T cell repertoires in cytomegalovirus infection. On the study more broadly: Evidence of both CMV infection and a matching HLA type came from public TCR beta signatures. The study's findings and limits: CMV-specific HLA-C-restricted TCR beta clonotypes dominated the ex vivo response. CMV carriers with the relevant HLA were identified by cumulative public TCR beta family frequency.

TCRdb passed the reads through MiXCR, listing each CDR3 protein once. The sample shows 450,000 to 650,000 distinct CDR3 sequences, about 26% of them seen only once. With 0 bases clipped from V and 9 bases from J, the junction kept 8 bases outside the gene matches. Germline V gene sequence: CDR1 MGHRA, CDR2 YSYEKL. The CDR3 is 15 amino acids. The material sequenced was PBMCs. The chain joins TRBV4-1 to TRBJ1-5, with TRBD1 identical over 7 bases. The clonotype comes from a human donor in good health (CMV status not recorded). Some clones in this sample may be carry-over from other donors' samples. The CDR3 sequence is CASSQDIRGGWPQHF. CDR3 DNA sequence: TGCGCCAGCAGCCAAGATATCAGGGGGGGGTGGCCCCAGCATTTT.